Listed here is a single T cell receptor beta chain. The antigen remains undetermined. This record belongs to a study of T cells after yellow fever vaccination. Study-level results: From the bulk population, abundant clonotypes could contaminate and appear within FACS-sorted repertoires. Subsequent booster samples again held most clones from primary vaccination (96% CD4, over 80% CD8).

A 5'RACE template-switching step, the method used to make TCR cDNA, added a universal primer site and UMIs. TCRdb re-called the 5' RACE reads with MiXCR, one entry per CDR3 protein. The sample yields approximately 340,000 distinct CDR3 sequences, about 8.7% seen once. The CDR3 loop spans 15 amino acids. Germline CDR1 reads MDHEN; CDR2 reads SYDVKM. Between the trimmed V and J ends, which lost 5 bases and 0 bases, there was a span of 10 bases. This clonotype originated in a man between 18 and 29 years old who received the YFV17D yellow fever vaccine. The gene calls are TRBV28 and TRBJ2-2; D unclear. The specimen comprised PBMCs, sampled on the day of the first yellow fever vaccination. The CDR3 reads CASSGPDPNTGELFF. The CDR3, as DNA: TGTGCCAGCAGTGGACCTGACCCGAACACCGGGGAGCTGTTTTTT. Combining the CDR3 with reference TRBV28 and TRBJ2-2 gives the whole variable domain DVKVTQSSRYLVKRTGEKVFLECVQDMDHENMFWYRQDPGLGLRLIYFSYDVKMKEKGDIPEGYSVSREKKERFSLILESASTNQTSMYLCASSGPDPNTGELFFGEGSRLTVL.